These 8 T cell receptor beta chains share one sample of origin, sequenced in a study of T cells in localized non-small cell lung cancer. Clones were read by immunoSEQ multiplex PCR, and TCRdb kept only the in-frame ones, dropping some. The repertoire holds approximately 1,600 clones, with around 36% as singletons. The input for sequencing was normal lung tissue next to the tumor, taken before any cancer treatment. All receptors come from a female donor older than 55 with stage II squamous cell lung carcinoma.

The V gene is TRBV30, the J gene TRBJ1-4; no clear D. CDR1 and CDR2 from the germline V gene are GTSNPN and SVGIG (reference sequence). Trimming took off 5 bases at V and 5 bases at J, with 9 bases between the two ends. The CDR3 runs to 12 residues. The CDR3 DNA reads as TGTGCCTGGGCCGTCTACAATGAAAAACTGTTTTTT. Translated, it gives CAWAVYNEKLFF. The full variable domain, rest sourced from reference TRBV30 and TRBJ1-4, is SQTIHQWPATLVQPVGSPLSLECTVEGTSNPNLYWYRQAAGRGLQLLFYSVGIGQISSEVPQNLSASRPQDRQFILSSKKLLLSDSGFYLCAWAVYNEKLFFGSGTQLSVL.

This clone is medium-sized in the sample. This chain uses TRBV11-3 with TRBJ1-3, with D possibly matching TRBD1 (6 bases). Looked up from germline, CDR1 is SGHNT and CDR2 is YENEEA. There are 16 residues in the CDR3. V was cut by 4 bases and J by 4 bases, with 17 bases left in between. CDR3 in amino acids: CASSSQGILGGNTIYF. In DNA form, the CDR3 reads TGTGCCAGCAGCTCGCAGGGGATCCTTGGGGGAAACACCATATATTTT.

This clone is categorized as large. The CDR3 spells CASTLQRGQFLLSPLHF. The CDR3 coding sequence is TGTGCCAGTACCTTACAGAGGGGACAGTTCCTACTGTCGCCCCTCCACTTT. The rearrangement joins TRBV19 to TRBJ1-6, with 7 bases identical to TRBD1. The trim removed 7 bases at V and 13 bases at J, leaving 22 bases unmatched. The CDR3 loop spans 17 amino acids. Germline CDR1 LNHDA, CDR2 SQIVND (reference sequence).

This clone was found a few times. The chain is built from TRBV6-8 and TRBJ1-6; 7 bases match TRBD1. CDR3 length: 15 residues. Germline trimming cut 7 bases from V and 7 bases from J; bases unmatched to any gene: 10. Germline-derived CDR1 and CDR2 are MNHGY and SAAAGT. The CDR3 DNA reads as TGTGCCAGCACCCCGGTAGGGGGCGGGAATTCACCCCTCCACTTT. As protein: CASTPVGGGNSPLHF.

This clone is deemed medium-sized (0.01 to 0.1%). The chain joins TRBV11-3 to TRBJ2-7, with 7 nucleotides matching TRBD1. Trimming took 1 base from V and 4 from J; bases not matched to a gene: 10. The germline V gene has CDR1 SGHNT and CDR2 YENEEA. This CDR3 contains 16 residues. The CDR3 DNA is TGTGCCAGCAGCTTAGGGCCCCTGGGACAGCCTTACGAGCAGTACTTC. Protein product: CASSLGPLGQPYEQYF.

This clone was counted between two and nine times. This chain joins TRBV29-1 and TRBJ1-1; no definite D call. Germline CDR1 is SQVTM and CDR2 is ANQGSEA. The ends were cut back, 4 bases at V and 0 bases at J, with 6 bases in the middle. This CDR3 region has 12 residues. The CDR3 sequence is CSVAEMNTEAFF. CDR3 DNA sequence: TGCAGCGTTGCGGAAATGAACACTGAAGCTTTCTTT.

The rearrangement uses TRBV12-5 and TRBJ2-6; the D gene is possibly TRBD2 (7 bases). CDR1 LGHNT and CDR2 FRNRAP come from the germline V gene. V was pared by 0 bases and J by 1 base, with 13 bases between. This CDR3 has 18 residues. DNA for the CDR3: TGTGCTAGTGGTTTGGTCCCGGGGGGCCGTTCTGGGGCCAACGTCCTGACTTTC. Its protein product is CASGLVPGGRSGANVLTF.

The chain uses TRBV6-7 and TRBJ1-6; D gene ambiguous. TRBV6-7 is filed as an ORF, its function uncertain. The CDR3 is 17 residues long. Trimming removed 2 bases at V and 3 bases at J, with 14 bases between. The CDR3 spells CASSYSVRLFYNSPLHF. The DNA of the CDR3 is TGTGCCAGCAGTTACAGCGTGAGACTCTTCTATAATTCACCCCTCCACTTT.